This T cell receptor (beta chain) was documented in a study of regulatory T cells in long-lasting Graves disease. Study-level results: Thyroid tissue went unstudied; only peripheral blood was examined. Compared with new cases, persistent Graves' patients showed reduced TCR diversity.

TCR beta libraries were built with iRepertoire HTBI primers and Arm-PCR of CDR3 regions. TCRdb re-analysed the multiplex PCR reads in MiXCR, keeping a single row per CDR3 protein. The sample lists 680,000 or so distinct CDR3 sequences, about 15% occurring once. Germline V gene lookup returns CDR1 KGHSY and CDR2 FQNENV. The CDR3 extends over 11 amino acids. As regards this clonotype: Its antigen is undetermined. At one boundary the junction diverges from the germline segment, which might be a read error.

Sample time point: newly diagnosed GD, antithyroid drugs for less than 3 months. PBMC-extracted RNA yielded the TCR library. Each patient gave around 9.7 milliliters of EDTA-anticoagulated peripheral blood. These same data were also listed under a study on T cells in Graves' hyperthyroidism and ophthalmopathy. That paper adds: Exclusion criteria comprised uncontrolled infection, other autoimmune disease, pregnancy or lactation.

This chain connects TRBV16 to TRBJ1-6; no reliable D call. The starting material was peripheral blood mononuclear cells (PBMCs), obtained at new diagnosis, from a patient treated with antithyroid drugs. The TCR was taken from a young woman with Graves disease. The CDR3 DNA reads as TGTGCCAGCAGCCATAAATCACCCCTCCACTTT. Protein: CASSHKSPLHF.